This T cell receptor (beta chain) emerged from a study of shared clonotypes between healthy human individuals. Assay: immunoSEQ multiplex PCR; the TCRdb copy retains only in-frame clones and omits some. The sample holds 1,100,000 or so clones, roughly 74% seen once. Germline-derived CDR1 and CDR2 are GTSNPN and SVGIG (reference sequence). V was clipped by 4 bases and J by 1 base, with 20 bases between them. This CDR3 region has 16 residues. Input material: memory CD4+ T cells from PBMCs. Subset specified: CD45RA-negative fraction. V is TRBV30 and J is TRBJ2-7, with D perhaps TRBD1 (6 bases). This sequence originates from a man between 18 and 35 years old in good health. Some clones in this sample may be carry-over from other donors' samples. The CDR3 bases are TGTGCCTGGAAGGTCGCTGTCTGGGGGCATTCCTACGAGCAGTACTTC. It encodes CAWKVAVWGHSYEQYF.